These 28 T cell receptor beta chains originate from one sample sequenced in a study of CD8 T cells in ankylosing spondylitis. Study results and limitations: What seemed typical of ankylosing spondylitis blood was a TCR beta motif built from under 10 highly homologous variants.

From the 5' RACE reads, TCRdb called clonotypes with MiXCR, one entry per CDR3 protein. Of around 770,000 distinct CDR3 sequences in the sample, approximately 12% are singletons; the top ten hold approximately 0.46%. Antigens for these TCRs are unknown. The sequenced sample was blood, either unsorted or a sorted T cell fraction (not recorded which). All receptors come from a male donor with ankylosing spondylitis.

The rearrangement links TRBV6-5 to TRBJ2-7; D remains unclear. Per the germline V gene, CDR1 is MNHEY and CDR2 is SVGAGI. CDR3 size: 15 residues. V was pared by 0 bases and J by 0 bases, with 9 bases between. DNA for the CDR3: TGTGCCAGCAGTTACTCTGAGGCCTTCTCCTACGAGCAGTACTTC. It yields the protein CASSYSEAFSYEQYF.

This clonotype was seen a few times. This rearrangement joins TRBV20-1 to TRBJ1-4; D gene uncertain. CDR3 length equals 14 residues. Trimming shortened V by 3 bases and J by 1 base, and 9 bases separated the two germline ends. Germline V gene data show CDR1 as DFQATT and CDR2 as SNEGSKA (reference sequence). CDR3 sequence reads: CSASEAETNEKLFF. The CDR3 bases are TGCAGTGCTAGTGAGGCAGAAACTAATGAAAAACTGTTTTTT.

The sample holds a few counts of this clonotype. The rearrangement joins TRBV11-2 to TRBJ1-6; D unresolved. This CDR3 is 15 amino acids long. V was trimmed by 5 bases and J by 7 bases, leaving 15 bases between them. Germline V lookup: CDR1 SGHAT, CDR2 FQNNGV. The CDR3 sequence is CASSQQPSVNSPLHF. CDR3 DNA: TGTGCCAGCAGCCAACAGCCATCAGTGAATTCACCCCTCCACTTT.

This clonotype was seen a few times. The chain couples TRBV20-1 to TRBJ2-3, with 9 bases aligning to TRBD2. Germline CDR1 DFQATT, CDR2 SNEGSKA (reference sequence). This CDR3 has 15 residues. The trim removed 3 bases at V and 2 bases at J, leaving 6 bases unmatched. The CDR3 sequence is CSASKPSGITDTQYF. DNA of the CDR3: TGCAGTGCTAGTAAACCTAGCGGGATCACAGATACGCAGTATTTT.

This clonotype has just a few counts. This chain joins TRBV29-1 and TRBJ2-7; 8 nucleotides line up with TRBD1. Trimming removed 7 bases from V and 3 bases from J; junction bases left unmatched: 8. The CDR3 totals 13 residues. Germline lookup yields CDR1 SQVTM and CDR2 ANQGSEA. The CDR3 bases are TGCAGCGAGAAGGACAGGGTTATCTACGAGCAGTACTTC. It translates to CSEKDRVIYEQYF.

This clonotype was seen at least ten times. The rearrangement joins TRBV29-1 to TRBJ1-3, with D possibly matching TRBD1 (6 bases). V was trimmed by 4 bases and J by 4 bases, leaving 11 bases between them. Germline V gene sequence: CDR1 SQVTM, CDR2 ANQGSEA. This CDR3 comprises 13 residues. The CDR3, as DNA: TGCAGCGTTGCAAGGGGGGACGGAAACACCATATATTTT. Encoded protein: CSVARGDGNTIYF.

This clonotype was seen ten or more times. Mismatch with germline at one junction end may stem from a read error. The rearrangement links TRBV5-1 to TRBJ2-5; D not certain. The CDR3 totals 12 residues. Germline V lookup: CDR1 SGHRS, CDR2 YFSETQ. The CDR3 spells CASSLTEETQYF. In DNA form, the CDR3 reads TGTGCCAGCAGTTTAACTGAAGAGACCCAGTACTTC. The whole variable domain, remainder taken from reference TRBV5-1 and TRBJ2-5, is KAGVTQTPRYLIKTRGQQVTLSCSPISGHRSVSWYQQTPGQGLQFLFEYFSETQRNKGNFPGRFSGRQFSNSRSEMNVSTLELGDSALYLCASSLTEETQYFGPGTRLLVL.

This clonotype was seen a few times. CDR3 bases: TGCAGTGCTAGAGGCCGGACAGACTACAATGAGCAGTTCTTC. It specifies CSARGRTDYNEQFF. The chain employs TRBV20-1 and TRBJ2-1; a weak D match, TRBD1 (6 bases). The V and J ends lost 1 base and 3 bases respectively, with 10 bases between them. This CDR3 region has 14 residues. Per the germline V gene, CDR1 is DFQATT and CDR2 is SNEGSKA (reference sequence).

This clonotype appeared once. The CDR3 coding sequence is TGTGCCAGCAGTGCCCAGGGTGTTGCGACGGGTGAGCAGTACTTC. Protein: CASSAQGVATGEQYF. This chain connects TRBV12-3 or TRBV12-4 to TRBJ2-7; D possibly corresponds to TRBD1 (5 bases). Between the trimmed V and J ends, which lost 5 bases and 7 bases, there was a span of 21 bases. This CDR3 spans 15 amino acids.

This clonotype occurred a few times. The chain joins TRBV20-1 to TRBJ2-1; D might be TRBD2 (5 bases). CDR1 DFQATT and CDR2 SNEGSKA come from the germline V gene (reference sequence). The V end lost 4 bases, the J end lost 0 bases, and 13 bases lay between the germline ends. This CDR3 contains 15 residues. CDR3 in amino acids: CSAKRSGTSYNEQFF. In DNA form, the CDR3 reads TGCAGTGCTAAAAGAAGCGGAACCTCCTACAATGAGCAGTTCTTC.

This clonotype was detected only a few times. The J gene is TRBJ2-4, the V gene TRBV7-9, with D unclear. This CDR3 is built from 12 residues. Germline V gene sequence: CDR1 SEHNR, CDR2 FQNEAQ (reference sequence). Trimming took 3 bases from V and 7 from J, leaving 7 bases between them. The CDR3 is CASSFRFNIQYF. Here the CDR3 DNA reads TGTGCCAGCAGCTTTCGTTTCAACATTCAGTACTTC.

Many counts were recorded for this clonotype. This chain joins TRBV20-1 and TRBJ1-4; D is uncertain. CDR1 DFQATT and CDR2 SNEGSKA come from the germline V gene (reference sequence). The CDR3 is made up of 14 amino acids. V was shortened by 5 bases and J by 0 bases, with 10 bases between the two germline ends. CDR3 nucleotide sequence: TGCAGTGCTCAAAATGTTGCAACTAATGAAAAACTGTTTTTT. It yields the protein CSAQNVATNEKLFF.

V gene TRBV10-2 combines with J gene TRBJ1-1; D is ambiguous. The V end was cut by 6 bases, the J end by 1 base, with 15 bases between. Germline CDR1 is WSHSY and CDR2 is SAAADI. CDR3 size: 15 residues. The CDR3 loop is CASRFKGLQNTEAFF. The CDR3 coding sequence is TGCGCCAGCAGATTTAAAGGACTGCAGAACACTGAAGCTTTCTTT.

This chain uses TRBV10-3 with TRBJ2-3, with 10 bases that match TRBD2. This CDR3 spans 18 amino acids. Trimming took 4 bases from V and 0 from J; bases not matched to a gene: 10. The V gene's germline CDR1 is ENHRY and CDR2 SYGVKD. In nucleotides, the CDR3 is TGTGCCATCAGTGGAGGACTAGCGGTAATCCCTAGCACAGATACGCAGTATTTT. It specifies CAISGGLAVIPSTDTQYF.

In its sample, this clonotype was seen many times. The chain has TRBV12-3 or TRBV12-4 and TRBJ2-3; 9 bases line up with TRBD1. V lost 6 bases and J lost 7; bases outside the gene matches: 8. This CDR3 comprises 14 residues. The CDR3 reads CASSPGTGSYTQYF. The CDR3 DNA reads TGTGCCAGCAGCCCCGGGACAGGGTCTTATACGCAGTATTTT.

This clonotype was counted between two and nine times. The genes are TRBV4-1 and TRBJ2-2; weak D call: TRBD2 (5 bases). The CDR3 is 18 residues long. Germline CDR1 is MGHRA and CDR2 is YSYEKL. V lost 0 bases to trimming and J lost 5 bases, with 19 bases between them. The DNA of the CDR3 is TGCGCCAGCAGCCAAGAGGTGGTTGCAGTAGCGAGGACCGGGGAGCTGTTTTTT. Amino acid sequence: CASSQEVVAVARTGELFF.

V usage is TRBV20-1 and J usage is TRBJ1-4; D is unclear. Germline-derived CDR1 and CDR2 are DFQATT and SNEGSKA (reference sequence). V lost 3 bases and J lost 4, with 9 bases in between. The CDR3 totals 13 residues. This CDR3 is CSARRQFNEKLFF. The CDR3 DNA is TGCAGTGCTAGGCGGCAGTTTAATGAAAAACTGTTTTTT.

This clonotype was found a few times. The chain joins TRBV20-1 to TRBJ1-5, with TRBD1 as a possible D gene (5 bases). The CDR3 is 13 residues long. Germline V CDR1 and CDR2: DFQATT, SNEGSKA (reference sequence). With 7 bases removed from V and 3 bases from J, the gap between germline ends came to 13 bases. The CDR3 region has the DNA TGCAGTGTGGGCTGGGGGAACAATCAGCCCCAGCATTTT. It encodes CSVGWGNNQPQHF.

This clonotype was seen at least ten times. The chain employs TRBV4-3 and TRBJ2-3, with D possibly called TRBD1 or TRBD2 (5 bases each). V was shortened by 0 bases and J by 2 bases, with 12 bases between the two germline ends. The CDR3 spans 16 residues. The germline CDR1 and CDR2 sequences are LGHNA and YSLEER. The CDR3 DNA reads as TGCGCCAGCAGCCAAGAACGGGGCAGGTTCACAGATACGCAGTATTTT. Protein product: CASSQERGRFTDTQYF.

The chain has TRBV30 and TRBJ2-7; 7 bases are a match to TRBD2. CDR3 length: 13 amino acids. V shed 2 bases and J 2 bases; nucleotides not matched to a gene: 3. Germline CDR1 GTSNPN, CDR2 SVGIG (reference sequence). The CDR3 region is CAWSLGRPYEQYF. The CDR3 bases are TGTGCCTGGAGTCTCGGGAGGCCCTACGAGCAGTACTTC.

In its sample, this clonotype was seen many times. The genes are TRBV29-1 and TRBJ2-7; D perhaps matches TRBD2 (6 bases). This CDR3 is built from 14 residues. CDR1 is SQVTM, CDR2 ANQGSEA, per germline. V lost 5 bases and J 0 bases, leaving 14 bases between the germline ends. CDR3 coding DNA: TGCAGCGTTTGTAGGGACTCAGACTCCTACGAGCAGTACTTC. This codes for CSVCRDSDSYEQYF.

Regarding this clonotype: A much larger clone sits a single nucleotide away, making a read error possible. The chain links TRBV12-3 or TRBV12-4 to TRBJ1-2; no reliable D call. The CDR3 is made up of 13 amino acids. The CDR3 nucleotides read TGTGCCAGCACGGGCCTCCGTGAAGGTGGCCACACCTTC. Its translation is CASTGLREGGHTF.

This clonotype showed up just a few times. The CDR3 DNA reads TGCGCCAGCAGCCCCATGACAGGGGACACCGGGGAGCTGTTTTTT. It yields the protein CASSPMTGDTGELFF. The gene calls are TRBV5-1 and TRBJ2-2; 8 bases line up with TRBD1. CDR3 length: 15 residues. The germline gives CDR1 SGHRS, CDR2 YFSETQ. J was trimmed by 3 bases and V by 4 bases; bases with no gene match: 5.

This clonotype was seen repeatedly, ten times or more. This chain connects TRBV20-1 to TRBJ2-3, with a tentative D call TRBD2 (7 bases). Per germline, CDR1 DFQATT and CDR2 SNEGSKA (reference sequence). This CDR3 is 18 amino acids long. Trimming removed 0 bases from V and 5 bases from J, with 24 bases in between. CDR3 sequence reads: CSARDQRGRGFPGDTQYF. The CDR3 bases are TGCAGTGCTAGAGATCAAAGGGGGAGGGGTTTTCCGGGAGATACGCAGTATTTT.

The gene calls are TRBV5-5 and TRBJ2-1; TRBD2 matches 9 bases. This CDR3 contains 16 residues. Germline V gives CDR1 SGHKS, CDR2 YYEKEE (reference sequence). J was trimmed by 4 bases and V by 5 bases; bases with no gene match: 10. The CDR3 DNA is TGTGCCAGCAGACCTTTGGCTAGCGGGGAGTACAATGAGCAGTTCTTC. Protein product: CASRPLASGEYNEQFF. Variable domain in full (rest from reference TRBV5-5 and TRBJ2-1): DAGVTQSPTHLIKTRGQQVTLRCSPISGHKSVSWYQQVLGQGPQFIFQYYEKEERGRGNFPDRFSARQFPNYSSELNVNALLLGDSALYLCASRPLASGEYNEQFFGPGTRLTVL.

The CDR3 bases are TGTGCCAGCAGCTTGGGGGCAGGCTCTATCTACGAGCAGTACTTC. Amino acids: CASSLGAGSIYEQYF. V gene TRBV5-5 combines with J gene TRBJ2-7, with D unresolved. The V and J ends lost 0 bases and 3 bases respectively, with 13 bases between them. CDR1 is SGHKS, CDR2 YYEKEE, per germline (reference sequence). This CDR3 has 15 amino acids.

V usage is TRBV14 and J usage is TRBJ2-1, with 13 bases aligning to TRBD2. V shed 3 bases and J 9 bases; nucleotides not matched to a gene: 2. Germline values: CDR1 SGHDN, CDR2 FVKESK. The CDR3 is made up of 14 amino acids. DNA of the CDR3: TGTGCCAGCAGCCAGGGACTAGCGGGGTTTGAGCAGTTCTTC. This encodes CASSQGLAGFEQFF.

The chain joins TRBV6-1 to TRBJ2-7, with TRBD1 matching 7 bases. CDR1 and CDR2 from the germline V gene are MNHNS and SASEGT. The CDR3 totals 13 residues. The V gene end was trimmed by 8 bases and the J gene end by 1 base; junction bases not matched to a gene: 5. The CDR3 is CASQGQLSYEQYF. As DNA, the CDR3 is TGTGCCAGCCAGGGACAGCTATCCTACGAGCAGTACTTC.